This TCR beta chain is from a study of T cell repertoires in cytomegalovirus infection. Background on the study: Matching HLA type and CMV infection were both indicated by public TCR beta signatures.

CDR1 is ENHRY and CDR2 is SYGVKD in the germline V gene. Trimming took off 6 bases at V and 1 base at J, with 15 bases between the two ends. This CDR3 spans 15 amino acids. This clonotype occurred a few times. TCRdb independently ran MiXCR on the reads; one entry per CDR3 protein. The table has some 300,000 distinct CDR3 sequences, 9.6% seen once. This TCR was recovered from a human donor in good health (CMV status not recorded). Some clones in this sample may be carry-over from other donors' samples. The sample was PBMCs. This chain links TRBV10-3 with TRBJ1-2, with a tentative D call TRBD1 (6 bases). The CDR3 DNA is TGTGCCATCAGGACCGGGACACCTAATAACTATGGCTACACCTTC. The encoded protein is CAIRTGTPNNYGYTF.